One and the same sample provided the 14 T cell receptor beta chains below, sequenced in a study of blood T cells in healthy people across ages. For the second PCR, which ran for about 6 to 11 cycles, a sample-barcoded 5' primer and a J-beta primer mix were used. Each CDR3 protein gets one entry after TCRdb re-called the 5' RACE reads with MiXCR. The sample includes about 1.4 million distinct CDR3 sequences, approximately 63% of them seen just once. The sequencing sample was made of blood. The receptor set was obtained from a man between 18 and 29 years old in good health.

The chain combines TRBV6-1 with TRBJ2-5, with a tentative D call TRBD2 (5 bases). CDR3 size: 14 residues. The germline CDR1 and CDR2 sequences are MNHNS and SASEGT. V lost 3 bases, J lost 5 bases, and 13 bases lay in between. The CDR3 DNA is TGTGCCAGCAGTGAGTCCCGGGGTACGGAGACCCAGTACTTC. Its protein is CASSESRGTETQYF.

CDR3 amino acids: CATSRRDVYSNQPQHF. CDR3 nucleotides: TGTGCCACCAGCCGACGGGACGTCTATAGCAATCAGCCCCAGCATTTT. V and J are TRBV15 and TRBJ1-5, with D perhaps matching TRBD1 (5 bases). The CDR3 consists of 16 residues. The germline gives CDR1 LNHNV, CDR2 YYDKDF (reference sequence). V lost 5 bases, J lost 0 bases, and 14 bases lay in between.

This chain links TRBV2 with TRBJ1-5; possibly TRBD1 for D (6 bases). This CDR3 is built from 16 residues. The V gene lost 3 bases and the J gene lost 0 bases, with 12 bases spanning the gap. CDR1 SNHLY and CDR2 FYNNEI come from the germline V gene. This CDR3 reads CASSDRTAYSNQPQHF. The CDR3 DNA reads as TGTGCCAGCAGTGACCGGACAGCTTATAGCAATCAGCCCCAGCATTTT.

V gene TRBV10-3 combines with J gene TRBJ2-3, with 10 bases lining up with TRBD1. The germline gives CDR1 ENHRY, CDR2 SYGVKD. The CDR3 extends over 16 amino acids. V trimming: 7 bases; J trimming: 4 bases; junction bases outside the gene matches: 11. This CDR3 reads CAIKVRDRGGPDTQYF. CDR3 sequence (DNA): TGTGCCATCAAGGTCCGGGACAGGGGTGGTCCAGATACGCAGTATTTT.

The table lists this clonotype with many counts. V usage is TRBV28 and J usage is TRBJ1-6; D is unresolved. Germline V lookup: CDR1 MDHEN, CDR2 SYDVKM. V was shortened by 3 bases and J by 6 bases, with 6 bases between the two germline ends. The CDR3 spans 13 residues. Here the CDR3 DNA reads TGTGCCAGCAGTTTCCCGAGTAATTCACCCCTCCACTTT. Translating it yields CASSFPSNSPLHF.

The V gene is TRBV5-1, the J gene TRBJ2-7; tentatively, D is TRBD2 (5 bases). The CDR3 has 16 amino acids. CDR1 is SGHRS, CDR2 YFSETQ, per germline. Trimming left V 4 bases short and J 3 bases short, with 20 bases between. The CDR3 loop reads CASSPFGPGVVYEQYF. CDR3 nucleotide sequence: TGCGCCAGCAGCCCCTTCGGGCCCGGGGTGGTCTACGAGCAGTACTTC.

The chain couples TRBV20-1 to TRBJ2-1, with 8 bases aligning to TRBD1. Germline V gene data show CDR1 as DFQATT and CDR2 as SNEGSKA (reference sequence). The V gene end was trimmed by 4 bases and the J gene end by 8 bases; junction bases not matched to a gene: 10. The CDR3 is 14 amino acids. The CDR3 DNA reads TGCAGTGCTAAAAGACAGGGGTATTCCGATGAGCAGTTCTTC. Amino acids: CSAKRQGYSDEQFF.

The CDR3 loop is CASSLEPGRGLSYEQYF. In nucleotides, the CDR3 is TGTGCCAGCAGTTTAGAACCGGGACGGGGGTTGTCCTACGAGCAGTACTTC. The V call is TRBV28, the J call TRBJ2-4; possible D gene TRBD2, 6 bases. TRBJ2-7 explains the end of the DNA better; the J call may be wrong. Germline V lookup: CDR1 MDHEN, CDR2 SYDVKM. The CDR3 extends over 17 amino acids.

The chain combines TRBV9 with TRBJ2-5; D call uncertain. Trimming stripped 0 bases from V and 5 bases from J, with 8 bases between. CDR3 size: 13 residues. Germline V gene lookup returns CDR1 SGDLS and CDR2 YYNGEE. CDR3 nucleotide sequence: TGTGCCAGCAGCGTAGAGGCGAGGGAGACCCAGTACTTC. The encoded protein is CASSVEARETQYF.

This chain uses TRBV9 with TRBJ2-5; unclear D gene. With the DNA end fitting TRBJ2-7 better, the J assignment may be wrong. This CDR3 has 13 residues. Germline V gene lookup returns CDR1 SGDLS and CDR2 YYNGEE. CDR3 nucleotide sequence: TGTGCCAGCAGCGGTCATTCGCCCTACGAGCAGTACTTC. This gives the protein CASSGHSPYEQYF.

This clonotype was observed a few times. The chain combines TRBV24-1 with TRBJ2-3; TRBD1 or TRBD2 may be the D gene (5 bases each). Trimming left V 4 bases short and J 6 bases short, with 22 bases between. The CDR3 runs 17 residues. Germline CDR1 reads KGHDR; CDR2 reads SFDVKD. The CDR3 nucleotides read TGTGCCACCAGTGAACCCGGGGACCGTTTCAGTGGGGATACGCAGTATTTT. Its protein product is CATSEPGDRFSGDTQYF.

The V gene is TRBV20-1, the J gene TRBJ2-7, with D maybe TRBD1 (6 bases). The CDR3 is 15 residues long. V was shortened by 5 bases and J by 3 bases, with 20 bases between the two germline ends. Per the germline V gene, CDR1 is DFQATT and CDR2 is SNEGSKA (reference sequence). As DNA, the CDR3 is TGCAGTGCTCAGAGATACAGGGCCCGATACTACGAGCAGTACTTC. Translated, it gives CSAQRYRARYYEQYF.

The V call is TRBV12-3 or TRBV12-4, the J call TRBJ2-3; D is possibly TRBD1 or TRBD2 (6 bases each). The V gene lost 6 bases and the J gene lost 1 base, with 20 bases spanning the gap. The CDR3 is made up of 17 amino acids. Here the CDR3 DNA reads TGTGCCAGCAGCCCTCGGCCCCGGGGGCAACGCACAGATACGCAGTATTTT. It translates to CASSPRPRGQRTDTQYF.

The chain has TRBV27 and TRBJ2-1; D might be TRBD2 (5 bases). Germline CDR1 reads MNHEY; CDR2 reads SMNVEV (reference sequence). CDR3 length: 15 residues. Trimming cost V 0 bases and J 7 bases, with 13 bases left between them. CDR3 protein: CASSLSPSSGNEQFF. The CDR3 region has the DNA TGTGCCAGCAGTTTATCGCCCTCTTCGGGAAATGAGCAGTTCTTC.